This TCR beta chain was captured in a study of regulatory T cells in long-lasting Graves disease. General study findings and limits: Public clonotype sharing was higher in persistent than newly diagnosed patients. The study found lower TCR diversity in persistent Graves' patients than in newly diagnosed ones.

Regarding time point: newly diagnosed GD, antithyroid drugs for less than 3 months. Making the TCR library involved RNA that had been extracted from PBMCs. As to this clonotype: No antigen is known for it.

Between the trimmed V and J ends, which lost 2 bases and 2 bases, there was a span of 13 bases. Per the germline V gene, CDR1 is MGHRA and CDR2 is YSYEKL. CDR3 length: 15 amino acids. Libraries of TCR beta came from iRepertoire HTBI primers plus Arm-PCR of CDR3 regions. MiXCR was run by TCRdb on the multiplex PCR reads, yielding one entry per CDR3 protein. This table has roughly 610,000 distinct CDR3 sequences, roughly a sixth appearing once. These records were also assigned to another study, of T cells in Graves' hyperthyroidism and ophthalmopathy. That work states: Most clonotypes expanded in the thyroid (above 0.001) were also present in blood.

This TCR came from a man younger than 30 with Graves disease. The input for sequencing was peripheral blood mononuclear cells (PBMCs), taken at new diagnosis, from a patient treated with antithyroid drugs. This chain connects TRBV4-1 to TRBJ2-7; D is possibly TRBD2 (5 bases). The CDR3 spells CASSQRTERAYEQYF. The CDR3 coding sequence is TGCGCCAGCAGCCAACGTACCGAGAGGGCCTACGAGCAGTACTTC.